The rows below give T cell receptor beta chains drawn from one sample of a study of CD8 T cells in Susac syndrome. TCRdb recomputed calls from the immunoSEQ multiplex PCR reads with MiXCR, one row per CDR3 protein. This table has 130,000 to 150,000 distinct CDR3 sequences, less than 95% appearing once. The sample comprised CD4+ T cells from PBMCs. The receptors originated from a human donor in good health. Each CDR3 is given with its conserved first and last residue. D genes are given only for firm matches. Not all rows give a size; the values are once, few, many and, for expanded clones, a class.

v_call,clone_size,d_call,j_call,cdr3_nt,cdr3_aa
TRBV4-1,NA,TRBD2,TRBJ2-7,TGCGCCAGCAGCCAAGGTGCGACTAGCGGGAGCTACGAGCAGTACTTC,CASSQGATSGSYEQYF
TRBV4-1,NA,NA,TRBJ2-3,TGCGCCAGCAGCCATGCCACAGATACGCAGTATTTT,CASSHATDTQYF
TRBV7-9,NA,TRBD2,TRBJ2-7,TGTGCCAGCAGCTCTAGCGGGAGCGGATCCTACGAGCAGTACTTC,CASSSSGSGSYEQYF
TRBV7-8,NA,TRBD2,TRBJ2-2,TGTGCCACAGTAGCGGGAGGGAACACCGGGGAGCTGTTTTTT,CATVAGGNTGELFF
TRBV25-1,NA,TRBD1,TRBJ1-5,TGTGCCAGCAGTGAATGGGGCGGGACAGGGGATCAGCCCCAGCATTTT,CASSEWGGTGDQPQHF
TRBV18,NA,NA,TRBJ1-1,TGTGCCAGCTCACTGGATAGGGACACTGAAGCTTTCTTT,CASSLDRDTEAFF
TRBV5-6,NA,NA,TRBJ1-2,TGTGCCAGCAGCTTATACAACTATGGCTACACCTTC,CASSLYNYGYTF
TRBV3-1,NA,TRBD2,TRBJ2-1,TGTGCCAGCAGCCCTCGCGGGGGGATAGCGGGAGATTATGAGCAGTTCTTC,CASSPRGGIAGDYEQFF
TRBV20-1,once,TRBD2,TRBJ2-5,TGCAGTGCTCGCAAGGGTAGCGGGATACAAGAGACCCAGTACTTC,CSARKGSGIQETQYF
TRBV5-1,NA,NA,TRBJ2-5,TGCGCCAGCAGCTCAAACAGGGCTCAAGAGACCCAGTACTTC,CASSSNRAQETQYF
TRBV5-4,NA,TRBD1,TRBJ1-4,TGTGCCAGCAGGCCCGGGACAGGGGGTGAAAAACTGTTTTTT,CASRPGTGGEKLFF
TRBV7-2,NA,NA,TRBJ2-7,TGTGCCAGCAGTTTAGCTGTTTACGAGCAGTACTTC,CASSLAVYEQYF
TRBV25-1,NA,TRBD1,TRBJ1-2,TGTGCCAGCAGTGATCAGGACAGGCGCCCACCTAACTATGGCTACACCTTC,CASSDQDRRPPNYGYTF
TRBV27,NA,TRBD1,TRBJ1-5,TGTGCCAGCAGCCATGGAGGGACAGGTCACCCTACACGACAGCCCCAGCATTTT,CASSHGGTGHPTRQPQHF
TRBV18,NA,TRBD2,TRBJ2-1,TGTGCCAGCTCACCGCGGAGCGGGAGAGCGTACAATGAGCAGTTCTTC,CASSPRSGRAYNEQFF
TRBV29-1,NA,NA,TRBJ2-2,TGCAGCGTCCAGGGACCCGGGGAGCTGTTTTTT,CSVQGPGELFF
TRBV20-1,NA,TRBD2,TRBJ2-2,TGCAGTGCTCCCGCGGGATTTACTAGCGGGGGCGGGGAGCTGTTTTTT,CSAPAGFTSGGGELFF
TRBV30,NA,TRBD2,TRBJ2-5,TGTGCCTGGGAGAATAGCGGGAGGAATGGGGAGACCCAGTACTTC,CAWENSGRNGETQYF
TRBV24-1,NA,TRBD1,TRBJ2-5,TGTGCCACCAGTGAAGTCACAGGGGGATTGAGGGAGACCCAGTACTTC,CATSEVTGGLRETQYF
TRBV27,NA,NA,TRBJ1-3,TGTGCCAGCAGTCCGAGTCGGGGTCGTGGAAACACCATATATTTT,CASSPSRGRGNTIYF
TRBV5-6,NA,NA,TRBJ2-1,TGTGCCAGCAGCTTGGTAGGCGGTTCTAACCTAGTCTGGTTCTTC,CASSLVGGSNLVWFF
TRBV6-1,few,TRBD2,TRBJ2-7,TGTGCCAGCAGTCCTAGCGGGAGCTACGAGCAGTACTTC,CASSPSGSYEQYF
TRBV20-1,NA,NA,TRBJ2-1,TGCAGTGCTAGACGCCTAGGGGGTTACAATGAGCAGTTCTTC,CSARRLGGYNEQFF
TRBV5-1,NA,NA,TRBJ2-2,TGCGCCAGCAGCGTGCACGGCAGCACCGCGGAGCTGTTTTTT,CASSVHGSTAELFF
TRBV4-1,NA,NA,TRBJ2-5,TGCGCCAGCAGCCAAGATCAGCGGCAAGAGACCCAGTACTTC,CASSQDQRQETQYF
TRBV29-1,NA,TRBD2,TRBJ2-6,TGCAGCGTTGAAATTGGCGCTAGCGGGAGCTCTGGGGCCAACGTCCTGACTTTC,CSVEIGASGSSGANVLTF
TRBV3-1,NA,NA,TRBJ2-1,TGTGCCAGCAGCCAAGACAGGGGACCCTACAATGAGCAGTTCTTC,CASSQDRGPYNEQFF
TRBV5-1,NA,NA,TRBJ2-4,TGCGCCAGCAGGAAGAGCGGGTTGCTAGCCAAAAACATTCAGTACTTC,CASRKSGLLAKNIQYF